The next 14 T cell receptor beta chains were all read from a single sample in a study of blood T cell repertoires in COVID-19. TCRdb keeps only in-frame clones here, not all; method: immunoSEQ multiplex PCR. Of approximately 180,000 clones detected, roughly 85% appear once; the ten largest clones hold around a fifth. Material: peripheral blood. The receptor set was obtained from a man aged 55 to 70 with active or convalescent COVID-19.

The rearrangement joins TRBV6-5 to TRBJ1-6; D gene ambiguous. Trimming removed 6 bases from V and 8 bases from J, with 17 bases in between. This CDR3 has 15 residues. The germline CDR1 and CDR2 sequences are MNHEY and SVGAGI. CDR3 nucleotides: TGTGCCAGCAGAAACACAGCCGCCTGGGATTCACCCCTCCACTTT. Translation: CASRNTAAWDSPLHF.

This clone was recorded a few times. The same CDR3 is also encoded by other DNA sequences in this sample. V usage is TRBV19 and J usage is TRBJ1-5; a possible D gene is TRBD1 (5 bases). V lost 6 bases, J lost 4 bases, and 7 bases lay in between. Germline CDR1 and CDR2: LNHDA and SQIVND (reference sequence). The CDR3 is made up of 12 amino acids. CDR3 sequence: CASSQGNQPQHF. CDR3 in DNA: TGTGCCAGTAGCCAGGGAAATCAGCCCCAGCATTTT.

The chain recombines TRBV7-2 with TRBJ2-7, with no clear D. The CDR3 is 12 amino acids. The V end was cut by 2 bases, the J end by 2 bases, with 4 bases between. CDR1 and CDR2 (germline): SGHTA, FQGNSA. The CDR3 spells CASSLQTYEQYF. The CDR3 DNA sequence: TGTGCCAGCAGCTTACAGACCTACGAGCAGTACTTC. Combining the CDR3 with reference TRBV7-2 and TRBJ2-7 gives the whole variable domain GAGVSQSPSNKVTEKGKDVELRCDPISGHTALYWYRQSLGQGLEFLIYFQGNSAPDKSGLPSDRFSAERTGGSVSTLTIQRTQQEDSAVYLCASSLQTYEQYFGPGTRLTVT.

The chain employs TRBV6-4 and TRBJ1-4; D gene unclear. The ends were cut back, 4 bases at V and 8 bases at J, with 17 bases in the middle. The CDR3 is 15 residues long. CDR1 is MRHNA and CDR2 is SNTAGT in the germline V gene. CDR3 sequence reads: CASSAGNRMLEKLFF. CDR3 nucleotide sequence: TGTGCCAGCAGTGCGGGGAATAGAATGTTAGAAAAACTGTTTTTT.

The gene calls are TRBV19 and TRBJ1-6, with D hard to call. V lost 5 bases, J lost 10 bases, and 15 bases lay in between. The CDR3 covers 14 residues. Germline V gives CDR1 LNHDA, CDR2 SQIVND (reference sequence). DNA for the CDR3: TGTGCCAGTAGTCGTATCTCCTACGGGTCACCCCTCCACTTT. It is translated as CASSRISYGSPLHF. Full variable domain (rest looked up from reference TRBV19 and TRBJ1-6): DGGITQSPKYLFRKEGQNVTLSCEQNLNHDAMYWYRQDPGQGLRLIYYSQIVNDFQKGDIAEGYSVSREKKESFPLTVTSAQKNPTAFYLCASSRISYGSPLHFGNGTRLTVT.

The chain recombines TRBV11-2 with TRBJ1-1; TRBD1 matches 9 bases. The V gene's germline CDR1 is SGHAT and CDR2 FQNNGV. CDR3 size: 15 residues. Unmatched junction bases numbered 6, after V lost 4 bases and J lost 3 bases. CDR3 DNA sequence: TGTGCCAGCAGCTGGGGACAGGGAGGGGACACTGAAGCTTTCTTT. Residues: CASSWGQGGDTEAFF.

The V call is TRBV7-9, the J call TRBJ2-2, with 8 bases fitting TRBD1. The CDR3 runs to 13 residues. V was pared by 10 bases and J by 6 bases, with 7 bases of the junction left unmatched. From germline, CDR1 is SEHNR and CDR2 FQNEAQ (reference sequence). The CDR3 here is CATAQGAPGELFF. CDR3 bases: TGTGCCACCGCGCAGGGGGCTCCCGGGGAGCTGTTTTTT.

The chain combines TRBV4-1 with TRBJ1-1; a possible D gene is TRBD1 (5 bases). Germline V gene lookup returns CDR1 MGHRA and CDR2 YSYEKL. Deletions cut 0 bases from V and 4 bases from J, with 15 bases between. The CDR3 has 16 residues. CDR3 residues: CASSQDGRGGRTEAFF. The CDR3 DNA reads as TGCGCCAGCAGCCAAGATGGGAGGGGAGGTCGCACTGAAGCTTTCTTT.

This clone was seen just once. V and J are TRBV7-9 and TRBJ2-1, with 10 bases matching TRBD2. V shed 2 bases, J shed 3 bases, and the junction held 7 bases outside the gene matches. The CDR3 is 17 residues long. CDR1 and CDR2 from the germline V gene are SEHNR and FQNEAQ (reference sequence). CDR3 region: CASSLLAGERVYNEQFF. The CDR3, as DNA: TGTGCCAGCAGCTTACTAGCGGGGGAGAGAGTCTACAATGAGCAGTTCTTC.

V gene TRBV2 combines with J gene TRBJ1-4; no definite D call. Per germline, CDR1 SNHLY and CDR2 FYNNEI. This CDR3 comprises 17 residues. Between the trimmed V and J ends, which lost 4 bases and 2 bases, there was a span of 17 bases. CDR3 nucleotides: TGTGCCAGCAGTGTCAGAGGGTTAGAGACTACTAATGAAAAACTGTTTTTT. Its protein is CASSVRGLETTNEKLFF. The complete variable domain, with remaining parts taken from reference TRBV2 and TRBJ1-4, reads EPEVTQTPSHQVTQMGQEVILRCVPISNHLYFYWYRQILGQKVEFLVSFYNNEISEKSEIFDDQFSVERPDGSNFTLKIRSTKLEDSAMYFCASSVRGLETTNEKLFFGSGTQLSVL.

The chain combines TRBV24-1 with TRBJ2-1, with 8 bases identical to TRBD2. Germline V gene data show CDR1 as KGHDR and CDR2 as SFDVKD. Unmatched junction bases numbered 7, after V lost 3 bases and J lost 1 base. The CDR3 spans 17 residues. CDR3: CATSDPRGGGSYNEQFF. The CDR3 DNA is TGTGCCACCAGTGATCCCCGGGGGGGCGGATCCTACAATGAGCAGTTCTTC.

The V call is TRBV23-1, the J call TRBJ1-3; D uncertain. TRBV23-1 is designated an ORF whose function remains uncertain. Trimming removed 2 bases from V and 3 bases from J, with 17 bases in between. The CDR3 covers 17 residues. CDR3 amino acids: CASSQPWGGPHGNTIYF. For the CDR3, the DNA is TGCGCCAGCAGTCAACCATGGGGAGGCCCCCATGGAAACACCATATATTTT.

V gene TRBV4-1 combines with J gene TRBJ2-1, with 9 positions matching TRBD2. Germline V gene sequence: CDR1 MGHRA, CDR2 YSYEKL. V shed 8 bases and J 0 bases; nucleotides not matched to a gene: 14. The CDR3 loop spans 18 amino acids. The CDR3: CASRPLQRGVYSYNEQFF. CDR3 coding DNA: TGCGCCAGCCGTCCGCTCCAGCGGGGGGTCTACTCCTACAATGAGCAGTTCTTC.

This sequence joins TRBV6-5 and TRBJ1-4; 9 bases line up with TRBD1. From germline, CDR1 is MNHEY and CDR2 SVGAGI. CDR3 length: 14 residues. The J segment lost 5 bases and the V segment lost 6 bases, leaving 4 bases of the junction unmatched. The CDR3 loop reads CASRLTGGNEKLFF. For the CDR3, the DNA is TGTGCCAGCAGGTTGACAGGGGGGAATGAAAAACTGTTTTTT.